One sample yielded the 13 T cell receptor beta chains listed below, sequenced in a study of Graves' ophthalmopathy and Graves' hyperthyroidism. Amplified TCR beta CDR3 regions were obtained using RNA transcripts as template. After a first-round RT-PCR with HTBI primers, a second-round multiplex PCR was run. MiXCR was run by TCRdb on the multiplex PCR reads, yielding one entry per CDR3 protein. The sample lists 600,000 to 700,000 distinct CDR3 sequences, 35% to 45% occurring once. The sample comprised peripheral blood. The source of these receptors is an adult man with Graves' ophthalmopathy.

The V call is TRBV4-1, the J call TRBJ2-7; TRBD1 matches at 8 bases. Germline loops: CDR1 MGHRA, CDR2 YSYEKL. This CDR3 is built from 19 residues. With 2 bases clipped from V and 2 bases from J, the junction kept 17 bases outside the gene matches. CDR3 DNA: TGCGCCAGCAGCCAATCGAGAATTCTGGACAGGGACGGGACCTACGAGCAGTACTTC. This codes for CASSQSRILDRDGTYEQYF.

CDR3 loop: CASSPPGDRETQYF. The CDR3 DNA is TGTGCCAGCTCACCACCGGGAGACAGGGAGACCCAGTACTTC. The rearrangement joins TRBV25-1 to TRBJ2-5; D possibly matches TRBD1 or TRBD2 (6 bases each). The V gene's germline CDR1 is MGHDK and CDR2 SYGVNS. The CDR3 is made up of 14 amino acids. V was pared by 8 bases and J by 5 bases, with 18 bases between.

In its sample, this clonotype was seen many times. This chain uses TRBV6-5 with TRBJ1-6; 7 bases align to TRBD1. Germline CDR1 reads MNHEY; CDR2 reads SVGAGI. V lost 6 bases, J lost 8 bases, and 10 bases stayed unmatched. This CDR3 is built from 15 residues. This CDR3 reads CASSPDRRSYSPLHF. The CDR3, as DNA: TGTGCCAGCAGCCCGGACAGGAGATCATATTCACCCCTCCACTTT.

This clonotype has ten or more counts. The V call is TRBV6-5, the J call TRBJ1-5; D not certain. The V gene's germline CDR1 is MNHEY and CDR2 SVGAGI. Trimming took off 0 bases at V and 0 bases at J, with 6 bases between the two ends. The CDR3 extends over 15 amino acids. As DNA, the CDR3 is TGTGCCAGCAGTTACTCCAGCCATAGCAATCAGCCCCAGCATTTT. Protein sequence: CASSYSSHSNQPQHF.

This clonotype was seen ten or more times. The chain employs TRBV11-2 and TRBJ2-7; 9 nucleotides match TRBD1. Trimming at V came to 6 bases and at J to 4 bases, leaving 4 bases not matched to a gene. The length of the CDR3 is 13 residues. CDR1 and CDR2 (germline): SGHAT, FQNNGV. Written as DNA, the CDR3 is TGTGCCAGCAGTACCGGGACAGGGTACGAGCAGTACTTC. Protein product: CASSTGTGYEQYF.

The CDR3, as DNA: TGTGCCAGCAGCGAGCGACAGGTCAGTTTGGTTCAGCCCCAGCATTTT. Its translation: CASSERQVSLVQPQHF. This chain uses TRBV5-6 with TRBJ1-5, with a tentative D call TRBD1 (6 bases). The CDR3 is 16 amino acids. Deletions cut 4 bases from V and 6 bases from J, with 20 bases between. The germline gives CDR1 SGHDT, CDR2 YYEEEE. The complete variable domain, with remaining parts taken from reference TRBV5-6 and TRBJ1-5, reads DAGVTQSPTHLIKTRGQQVTLRCSPKSGHDTVSWYQQALGQGPQFIFQYYEEEERQRGNFPDRFSGHQFPNYSSELNVNALLLGDSALYLCASSERQVSLVQPQHFGDGTRLSIL.

In its sample, this clonotype was seen many times. The J gene is TRBJ2-7, the V gene TRBV15; D call uncertain. Trimming removed 0 bases at V and 5 bases at J, with 11 bases between. Germline V CDR1 and CDR2: LNHNV, YYDKDF (reference sequence). The CDR3 is made up of 14 amino acids. The CDR3 sequence: CATSRDFDRHEQYF. In DNA form, the CDR3 reads TGTGCCACCAGCAGAGATTTCGACCGCCACGAGCAGTACTTC.

This clonotype was recorded a few times. V gene TRBV20-1 combines with J gene TRBJ2-7; D not resolved. This CDR3 comprises 13 residues. Germline V gene lookup returns CDR1 DFQATT and CDR2 SNEGSKA (reference sequence). The V end lost 3 bases, the J end lost 0 bases, and 9 bases lay between the germline ends. The CDR3 loop reads CSARTPSSYEQYF. DNA for the CDR3: TGCAGTGCTAGGACACCAAGCTCCTACGAGCAGTACTTC.

This clonotype was counted once. This sequence joins TRBV7-9 and TRBJ2-1; 7 nucleotides match TRBD1. The CDR3 loop spans 16 amino acids. Germline CDR1 is SEHNR and CDR2 is FQNEAQ (reference sequence). Trimming took 2 bases from V and 3 from J; bases not matched to a gene: 7. The CDR3 nucleotides read TGTGCCAGCAGCTTATTTCGACAGGGAAACTACAATGAGCAGTTCTTC. The encoded protein is CASSLFRQGNYNEQFF.

There are a few counts of this clonotype. DNA of the CDR3: TGCGCCAGCAGCCAAGATGCCTCCTACGAGCAGTACTTC. Translated: CASSQDASYEQYF. This sequence joins TRBV4-1 and TRBJ2-7; D unresolved. Trimming pared 0 bases from V and 0 bases from J, leaving 3 bases between. The CDR3 runs 13 residues. Per the germline V gene, CDR1 is MGHRA and CDR2 is YSYEKL.

This clonotype was picked up many times. CDR3 in amino acids: CASSPGPLGLFF. As DNA, the CDR3 is TGTGCCAGCAGCCCGGGCCCATTGGGACTGTTTTTT. This chain links TRBV7-9 with TRBJ1-4; D ambiguous. The germline gives CDR1 SEHNR, CDR2 FQNEAQ (reference sequence). The CDR3 runs to 12 residues. V was pared by 5 bases and J by 13 bases, with 14 bases between.

This clonotype was counted many times. The gene calls are TRBV19 and TRBJ2-5; D may be TRBD1 (5 bases). V was shortened by 4 bases and J by 1 base, with 10 bases between the two germline ends. The CDR3 spans 14 residues. Germline-derived CDR1 and CDR2 are LNHDA and SQIVND (reference sequence). CDR3 nucleotide sequence: TGTGCCAGTAGTACACAGGCTACCCAAGAGACCCAGTACTTC. Protein: CASSTQATQETQYF.

The J gene is TRBJ1-2, the V gene TRBV9; D might be TRBD1 (5 bases). Per germline, CDR1 SGDLS and CDR2 YYNGEE. This CDR3 is 10 amino acids long. The CDR3 is CAPDSYGYTF. The DNA of the CDR3 is TGTGCTCCCGACAGCTATGGCTACACCTTC.